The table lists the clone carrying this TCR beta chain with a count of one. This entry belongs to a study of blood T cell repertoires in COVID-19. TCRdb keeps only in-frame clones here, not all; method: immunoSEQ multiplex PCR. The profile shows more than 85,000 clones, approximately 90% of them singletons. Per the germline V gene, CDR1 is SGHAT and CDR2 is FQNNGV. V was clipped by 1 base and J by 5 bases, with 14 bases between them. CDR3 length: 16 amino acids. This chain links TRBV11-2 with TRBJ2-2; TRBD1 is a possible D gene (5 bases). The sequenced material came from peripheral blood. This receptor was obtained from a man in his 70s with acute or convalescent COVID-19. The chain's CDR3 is CASSLGQGPGTGELFF. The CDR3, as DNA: TGTGCCAGCAGCTTAGGACAAGGGCCAGGGACCGGGGAGCTGTTTTTT.